Below, 12 T cell receptor beta chains from the same sample are listed, as sequenced in a study of blood T cell repertoires in COVID-19. Libraries were prepared by immunoSEQ multiplex PCR; TCRdb keeps only in-frame clonotypes and omits some of them. Among about 500,000 clones listed, 85% to 90% were seen once. The sample comprised peripheral blood. All receptors derive from a woman aged 50 to 60 with COVID-19, enrolled during active disease.

The chain uses TRBV9 and TRBJ2-2; 7 bases match TRBD1. The V gene end was trimmed by 3 bases and the J gene end by 2 bases; junction bases not matched to a gene: 4. This CDR3 has 15 amino acids. Germline CDR1 is SGDLS and CDR2 is YYNGEE. The CDR3 protein is CASSGTGANTGELFF. As DNA, the CDR3 is TGTGCCAGCAGCGGCACAGGGGCCAACACCGGGGAGCTGTTTTTT.

The genes are TRBV5-6 and TRBJ1-5; unclear D gene. The CDR3 contains 14 residues. Germline V gene data show CDR1 as SGHDT and CDR2 as YYEEEE. Deletions cut 2 bases from V and 6 bases from J, with 12 bases between. CDR3 DNA sequence: TGTGCCAGCAGCTTTTTGGGGAGCGGTCAGCCCCAGCATTTT. Amino acids: CASSFLGSGQPQHF.

This chain links TRBV30 with TRBJ1-1, with D perhaps TRBD1 (5 bases). The V gene lost 2 bases and the J gene lost 6 bases, with 10 bases spanning the gap. The CDR3 sequence is 12 residues long. Germline lookup yields CDR1 GTSNPN and CDR2 SVGIG (reference sequence). CDR3 protein: CAWSNRQSEAFF. The CDR3 nucleotides are TGTGCCTGGAGTAATAGACAGTCTGAAGCTTTCTTT.

CDR3 residues: CASRSGTGELFF. The DNA for the CDR3 is TGTGCCAGCAGGTCGGGGACCGGGGAGCTGTTTTTT. This chain connects TRBV27 to TRBJ2-2, with a possible D match to TRBD2 (5 bases). V lost 6 bases to trimming and J lost 5 bases, with 7 bases between them. The CDR3 totals 12 residues. In germline, CDR1 is MNHEY, CDR2 SMNVEV (reference sequence).

The V gene is TRBV15, the J gene TRBJ1-2; a possible D gene is TRBD1 (5 bases). Germline CDR1 is LNHNV and CDR2 is YYDKDF (reference sequence). V was pared by 0 bases and J by 8 bases, with 13 bases between. The CDR3 totals 14 residues. CDR3 bases: TGTGCCACCAGCAGAGATGGGGCTCAGGGAGGCTACACCTTC. Its protein is CATSRDGAQGGYTF.

The chain employs TRBV24-1 and TRBJ2-1, with TRBD2 matching 12 bases. V trimming: 2 bases; J trimming: 9 bases; junction bases outside the gene matches: 7. This CDR3 spans 16 amino acids. Germline loops: CDR1 KGHDR, CDR2 SFDVKD. The CDR3 nucleotides read TGTGCCACCAGTGATTCCACTAGCGGGGGGTCGCCTGAGCAGTTCTTC. Amino acid sequence: CATSDSTSGGSPEQFF.

The rearrangement joins TRBV2 to TRBJ1-1; D possibly corresponds to TRBD1 (6 bases). The length of the CDR3 is 13 residues. Germline loops: CDR1 SNHLY, CDR2 FYNNEI. V was pared by 7 bases and J by 11 bases, with 20 bases between. The CDR3 DNA sequence: TGTGCCAGCATCGTCTCGGGGAGGGGGACCGCTTTCTTT. This encodes CASIVSGRGTAFF.

The V and J genes are TRBV28 and TRBJ1-1; TRBD1 matches at 7 bases. V dropped 6 bases and J dropped 0; count of bases not matched to a gene: 7. CDR1 is MDHEN and CDR2 is SYDVKM in the germline V gene. CDR3 length: 15 residues. The CDR3 nucleotides read TGTGCCAGCAGAAAGGGGGACAGCTTGAACACTGAAGCTTTCTTT. It encodes CASRKGDSLNTEAFF.

The V gene is TRBV2, the J gene TRBJ2-3, with no clear D. The ends were cut back, 6 bases at V and 2 bases at J, with 9 bases in the middle. Germline V gene lookup returns CDR1 SNHLY and CDR2 FYNNEI. This CDR3 region has 13 residues. The CDR3 spells CASSDSHTDTQYF. The CDR3 nucleotides read TGTGCCAGCAGCGACTCACACACAGATACGCAGTATTTT.

The chain couples TRBV19 to TRBJ2-7; possible D gene TRBD2, 5 bases. V was cut by 3 bases and J by 5 bases, with 11 bases left in between. Per the germline V gene, CDR1 is LNHDA and CDR2 is SQIVND (reference sequence). The CDR3 spans 13 residues. CDR3 in DNA: TGTGCCAGTAGTATTAACGGGATCAACGAGCAGTACTTC. It codes for CASSINGINEQYF.

The table lists this clone with a count of one. The V call is TRBV9, the J call TRBJ1-1, with a tentative D call TRBD1 (5 bases). The CDR3 is 16 amino acids. Germline lookup yields CDR1 SGDLS and CDR2 YYNGEE. The V end was cut by 3 bases, the J end by 6 bases, with 21 bases between. For the CDR3, the DNA is TGTGCCAGCAGCGCCTACCCCAGGGCAGGCTTGTCTGAAGCTTTCTTT. It encodes CASSAYPRAGLSEAFF.

The chain combines TRBV2 with TRBJ2-3, with a weak D call TRBD2 (5 bases). The V gene lost 0 bases and the J gene lost 6 bases, with 13 bases spanning the gap. Germline V gene lookup returns CDR1 SNHLY and CDR2 FYNNEI. CDR3 size: 15 residues. The CDR3: CASSEAPLGEDTQYF. In DNA form, the CDR3 reads TGTGCCAGCAGTGAAGCGCCGCTTGGGGAGGATACGCAGTATTTT.